These 15 T cell receptor beta chains were all obtained from the same sample, sequenced in a study of graft-versus-host responses after intestinal transplantation. The table came from immunoSEQ multiplex PCR; TCRdb's copy has only in-frame clones and leaves some out. The sample lists about 130,000 clones, nearly 95% occurring once. Which antigens these TCRs recognize remains unknown. The sample in question was unstimulated CD4+ T cells sorted from spleen or lymph node cells, obtained before intestinal transplant. Source of these receptors: a human donor who received an intestinal transplant.

This clone was detected once. The chain carries TRBV19 and TRBJ1-2; D perhaps matches TRBD1 (5 bases). V was shortened by 4 bases and J by 3 bases, with 12 bases between the two germline ends. CDR1 LNHDA and CDR2 SQIVND come from the germline V gene (reference sequence). CDR3 size: 14 residues. CDR3 DNA: TGTGCCAGTAGTAAGTCAGGGAGATACTATGGCTACACCTTC. This sequence encodes CASSKSGRYYGYTF.

The gene calls are TRBV5-1 and TRBJ2-2; D is perhaps TRBD1 (6 bases). Looked up from germline, CDR1 is SGHRS and CDR2 is YFSETQ. This CDR3 is built from 16 residues. The ends were cut back, 1 base at V and 0 bases at J, with 10 bases in the middle. The chain's CDR3 is CASSLYGTSNTGELFF. CDR3 DNA: TGCGCCAGCAGCTTGTACGGGACATCGAACACCGGGGAGCTGTTTTTT.

This clone has only one observation. V and J are TRBV7-2 and TRBJ2-3, with unresolved D. The CDR3 runs 13 residues. With 5 bases removed from V and 7 bases from J, the gap between germline ends came to 13 bases. The germline gives CDR1 SGHTA, CDR2 FQGNSA. This chain's CDR3 is CASSPPGAYTQYF. Written as DNA, the CDR3 is TGTGCCAGCAGCCCCCCCGGCGCATATACGCAGTATTTT.

The chain joins TRBV5-1 to TRBJ2-3, with D hard to call. V was cut by 1 base and J by 2 bases, with 14 bases left in between. The CDR3 length is 16 residues. CDR1 and CDR2 (germline): SGHRS, YFSETQ. The CDR3 spells CASSLLRRLHTDTQYF. CDR3 DNA sequence: TGCGCCAGCAGCTTGTTGAGGCGCCTGCACACAGATACGCAGTATTTT.

This chain links TRBV10-1 with TRBJ2-7; tentatively, D is TRBD1 (6 bases). The V end was cut by 2 bases, the J end by 0 bases, with 8 bases between. Germline CDR1 is WNHNN and CDR2 is SYGVQD (reference sequence). This CDR3 region has 14 residues. The CDR3 DNA reads as TGCGCCAGCAGTGAGGGACAGTACTCCTACGAGCAGTACTTC. The encoded protein is CASSEGQYSYEQYF.

The gene calls are TRBV28 and TRBJ2-5; D is unresolved. The V end lost 1 base, the J end lost 2 bases, and 8 bases lay between the germline ends. Looked up from germline, CDR1 is MDHEN and CDR2 is SYDVKM. The CDR3 runs to 14 residues. The CDR3 sequence is CASSLFSLQETQYF. The CDR3 nucleotides read TGTGCCAGCAGTTTATTTTCCCTGCAAGAGACCCAGTACTTC.

The J gene is TRBJ1-6, the V gene TRBV6-5, with a possible D match to TRBD1 (5 bases). Trimming removed 1 base from V and 10 bases from J, with 11 bases in between. This CDR3 contains 14 residues. CDR1 is MNHEY, CDR2 SVGAGI, per germline. The CDR3 DNA reads as TGTGCCAGCAGTTACTTCGACAGAGACTCACCCCTCCACTTT. Translated: CASSYFDRDSPLHF.

This chain joins TRBV18 and TRBJ1-6, with TRBD1 identical over 7 bases. Germline V gives CDR1 KGHSH, CDR2 LQKENI. The trim removed 3 bases at V and 6 bases at J, leaving 8 bases unmatched. The CDR3 totals 16 residues. The CDR3, as DNA: TGTGCCAGCTCACCTGACCGGGGACAGTTTAATTCACCCCTCCACTTT. It is translated as CASSPDRGQFNSPLHF. The variable domain in full, with the rest retrieved from reference TRBV18 and TRBJ1-6, is NAGVMQNPRHLVRRRGQEARLRCSPMKGHSHVYWYRQLPEEGLKFMVYLQKENIIDESGMPKERFSAEFPKEGPSILRIQQVVRGDSAAYFCASSPDRGQFNSPLHFGNGTRLTVT.

This chain connects TRBV4-1 to TRBJ2-3, with TRBD2 identical over 10 bases. Germline V gene data show CDR1 as MGHRA and CDR2 as YSYEKL. The CDR3 has 22 amino acids. With 1 base clipped from V and 0 bases from J, the junction kept 19 bases outside the gene matches. The CDR3 loop reads CASSQASLLLAGVPSSTDTQYF. The CDR3, as DNA: TGCGCCAGCAGCCAAGCATCCCTTCTTCTAGCGGGAGTTCCCTCTAGCACAGATACGCAGTATTTT.

On this clone: The germline gene is not matched at one end of the junction; a read error may be the cause. The chain employs TRBV19 and TRBJ2-6; D is uncertain. This CDR3 comprises 19 residues. Germline V gives CDR1 LNHDA, CDR2 SQIVND (reference sequence). The CDR3 coding sequence is TGTGCCAGTAGTTTAGAATTGACAAATCACCAAAGTCGGGCCAACGTCCTGACTTTC. Protein product: CASSLELTNHQSRANVLTF.

The J gene is TRBJ2-7, the V gene TRBV19; TRBD2 agrees at 9 bases. Germline V gives CDR1 LNHDA, CDR2 SQIVND (reference sequence). V shed 8 bases and J 3 bases; nucleotides not matched to a gene: 14. There are 16 residues in the CDR3. CDR3 region: CASRPSVGTSHYEQYF. The CDR3 DNA is TGTGCCAGTCGACCAAGTGTCGGGACTAGCCACTACGAGCAGTACTTC.

J is TRBJ2-2 and V is TRBV19; D is unresolved. There are 17 residues in the CDR3. Trimming removed 0 bases from V and 0 bases from J, with 11 bases in between. Germline-derived CDR1 and CDR2 are LNHDA and SQIVND (reference sequence). The CDR3 DNA reads TGTGCCAGTAGTATAGATAAAGGCAGTGCGAACACCGGGGAGCTGTTTTTT. Its protein product is CASSIDKGSANTGELFF.

The rearrangement links TRBV6-1 to TRBJ2-5; D is unclear. This CDR3 region has 16 residues. The germline V gene has CDR1 MNHNS and CDR2 SASEGT. V was clipped by 0 bases and J by 5 bases, with 16 bases between them. The CDR3 spells CASSEADLFFKETQYF. The CDR3 coding sequence is TGTGCCAGCAGTGAAGCAGACTTATTCTTTAAGGAGACCCAGTACTTC.

The genes are TRBV4-2 and TRBJ1-5; D is unresolved. Between the trimmed V and J ends, which lost 1 base and 4 bases, there was a span of 14 bases. The CDR3 runs 16 residues. The germline V gene encodes CDR1 LGHNA and CDR2 YNFKEQ. In DNA form, the CDR3 reads TGTGCCAGCAGCCAAGGTAGTGCAGCGCCAAATCAGCCCCAGCATTTT. Protein sequence: CASSQGSAAPNQPQHF.

V is TRBV5-4 and J is TRBJ1-1; D not resolved. This CDR3 has 15 residues. Germline CDR1 SGHNT, CDR2 YYREEE (reference sequence). Trimming cost V 3 bases and J 5 bases, with 17 bases left between them. CDR3 residues: CASSSSTLRVTEAFF. CDR3 nucleotides: TGTGCCAGCAGCTCGTCGACTCTTCGTGTAACTGAAGCTTTCTTT. Looking up the rest from reference TRBV5-4 and TRBJ1-1 gives the full variable domain: ETGVTQSPTHLIKTRGQQVTLRCSSQSGHNTVSWYQQALGQGPQFIFQYYREEENGRGNFPPRFSGLQFPNYSSELNVNALELDDSALYLCASSSSTLRVTEAFFGQGTRLTVV.